The clone carrying this T cell receptor (beta chain) was counted only a few times. Trimming took 3 bases from V and 6 from J, leaving 8 bases between them. There are 12 residues in the CDR3. Germline loops: CDR1 LGHDT, CDR2 YNNKEL (reference sequence). The sample originates from a study of blood T cell repertoires in COVID-19. Clones were sequenced by immunoSEQ multiplex PCR, and TCRdb holds only the in-frame ones, with some missing. The sample includes approximately 190,000 clones, 79% of them seen just once. This clonotype was obtained from a man aged 60 to 75 with active or convalescent COVID-19. Sequenced material: peripheral blood. The chain joins TRBV3-1 (or the pseudogene TRBV3-2) to TRBJ2-5; a possible D gene is TRBD2 (6 bases). The CDR3 DNA reads TGTGCCAGCAGCCAGGGACTTCAGACCCAGTACTTC. It codes for CASSQGLQTQYF.